This is a list of T cell receptor beta chains from one sample in a study of blood T cell repertoires in COVID-19. The data were produced by immunoSEQ multiplex PCR, yet TCRdb's version contains in-frame clones alone and is incomplete. Of about 110,000 clones listed, nearly 90% are singletons. The sequencing input was peripheral blood. The receptor source for this set is a human donor in a cohort sampled during active COVID-19. CDR3s include the opening cysteine and the closing phenylalanine or tryptophan. The D gene is left open where the match is weak. Size tells how often a clone was seen (once, few, many) or the class of an expanded clone, and some rows leave it out.

NA,TRBV28,TRBD1,14,TRBJ1-2,CASRRQGPLYGYTF,TGTGCCAGCAGAAGACAGGGCCCCCTCTATGGCTACACCTTC
many,TRBV7-9,TRBD2,19,TRBJ2-1,CASSSPGLAGGASYNEQFF,TGTGCCAGCAGCTCTCCGGGACTAGCGGGAGGTGCCTCTTACAATGAGCAGTTCTTC
NA,TRBV11-3,TRBD1,15,TRBJ1-1,CASSLSARTGTRAFF,TGTGCCAGCAGCTTATCAGCGCGGACAGGGACGCGAGCTTTCTTT
NA,TRBV30,TRBD1,14,TRBJ1-6,CAWTPQGWNSPLHF,TGTGCCTGGACCCCACAGGGGTGGAATTCACCCCTCCACTTT
NA,TRBV7-8,NA,13,TRBJ1-1,CASSRTQGFEAFF,TGTGCCAGCAGCCGAACCCAGGGATTTGAGGCTTTCTTT
once,TRBV7-2,NA,15,TRBJ1-2,CASSQRAAGFYGYTF,TGTGCCAGCAGCCAGAGGGCCGCAGGCTTCTATGGCTACACCTTC
NA,TRBV6-6,NA,13,TRBJ1-2,CASCTRGDYGYTF,TGTGCCAGCTGTACCAGGGGAGACTATGGCTACACCTTC
few,TRBV3-1/TRBV3-2,TRBD1,15,TRBJ1-1,CASSLGTGRNTEAFF,TGTGCCTCCTCGCTAGGGACAGGGAGGAACACTGAAGCTTTCTTT
NA,TRBV15,NA,15,TRBJ2-7,CATARGGTTSQEQYF,TGTGCCACCGCTAGAGGGGGGACTACCTCGCAAGAGCAGTACTTC
NA,TRBV25-1,TRBD1,17,TRBJ2-5,CASSEWGGTGGAETQYF,TGTGCCAGCAGTGAATGGGGGGGGACAGGGGGCGCGGAGACCCAGTACTTC
NA,TRBV10-2,TRBD1,15,TRBJ2-3,CASRAGTGDADTQYF,TGCGCCAGCAGGGCCGGGACAGGGGACGCAGATACGCAGTATTTT
NA,TRBV3-1/TRBV3-2,NA,14,TRBJ1-3,CASSQRGTGNTIYF,TGTGCCAGCAGCCAAAGGGGAACCGGAAACACCATATATTTT
NA,TRBV7-9,NA,12,TRBJ1-4,CASSLEGEKLFF,TGTGCCAGCAGCTTAGAGGGGGAAAAACTGTTTTTT